A single sample gave rise to the 21 T cell receptor beta chains below, sequenced in a study of metastatic and nonmetastatic thyroid tumors. TCRdb re-called clones from the PCR reads using MiXCR. The profile shows tens of thousands of clones, around 25% of them singletons. Thyroid surgery was performed in patients who had received no treatment beforehand. The specimen sequenced was blood. These receptor sequences come from a female donor with papillary thyroid cancer or a benign thyroid nodule (not recorded which). Some clones in this sample may be carry-over from other donors' samples.

Ten or more counts support this clone. The DNA of the CDR3 is TGTGCCAGCAGCTTCCGAGACAGGGGCGGATACGAGCAGTACTTC. It encodes CASSFRDRGGYEQYF. This chain links TRBV4-2 with TRBJ2-7; 8 bases line up with TRBD1. J gave up 4 bases and V 5 bases, and 10 bases lay outside the gene matches. The CDR3 sequence is 15 residues long. Germline CDR1 is LGHNA and CDR2 is YNFKEQ.

This clone was picked up many times. The rearrangement uses TRBV19 and TRBJ2-7, with D unresolved. This CDR3 has 21 amino acids. The V end lost 2 bases, the J end lost 0 bases, and 29 bases lay between the germline ends. Germline CDR1 reads LNHDA; CDR2 reads SQIVND (reference sequence). The CDR3 DNA sequence: TGTGCCAGTAGTATACTTGACGACCCGCTGGATTATAGACATTACTCCTACGAGCAGTACTTC. Translation: CASSILDDPLDYRHYSYEQYF.

This clone is labeled as medium-sized. The rearrangement uses TRBV6-1 and TRBJ2-7; a weak D match, TRBD2 (5 bases). V was trimmed by 6 bases and J by 5 bases, leaving 17 bases between them. CDR3 length: 14 residues. Germline CDR1 reads MNHNS; CDR2 reads SASEGT. The DNA of the CDR3 is TGTGCCAGCAGGAGGCCCGGGGTTTTCAACGAGCAGTACTTC. Encoded protein: CASRRPGVFNEQYF.

This clone was detected a few times. At one boundary the junction diverges from the germline segment, which might be a read error. The chain joins TRBV28 to TRBJ2-3; 7 bases match TRBD1. Germline loops: CDR1 MDHEN, CDR2 SYDVKM. This CDR3 has 16 residues. CDR3 DNA: TGTGCCAGCAGTGACTTCGAACAGGGGCAGTCAGATACCCAGTATTTT. This translates into CASSDFEQGQSDTQYF.

This clone was counted many times. A read error may be the cause here, since a much bigger clone is one base away. Other DNA sequences in this specimen translate into the identical CDR3. The V gene is TRBV5-8, the J gene TRBJ1-1; D may be TRBD1 (6 bases). The V gene's germline CDR1 is SGHTS and CDR2 YDEGEE. The V and J ends lost 1 base and 14 bases respectively, with 21 bases between them. The CDR3 has 14 amino acids. The CDR3 reads CASSLQGLGFVAFF. CDR3 DNA: TGTGCCAGCAGCTTGCAGGGGCTCGGTTTTGTGGCCTTCTTT.

This clone was seen only a few times. The junction differs from germline at one of its ends, possibly a read error. The V and J genes are TRBV24-1 and TRBJ2-7, with 9 bases fitting TRBD2. The CDR3 contains 16 residues. Germline values: CDR1 KGHDR, CDR2 SFDVKD. The DNA for the CDR3 is TGTGCCACCAGTGACTATGCGACTAGCGGATCCTGCGAGCAGTACTTC. It encodes CATSDYATSGSCEQYF.

A word on this clone: This may be a read error, as it is one base from a much larger clone. The V and J genes are TRBV5-6 and TRBJ2-3, with D perhaps assigned TRBD1 or TRBD2 (5 bases each). This CDR3 contains 17 residues. Trimming took 1 base from V and 0 from J, leaving 15 bases between them. In germline, CDR1 is SGHDT, CDR2 YYEEEE. Here the CDR3 reads CASSLNGGPISTDTQYF. As DNA, the CDR3 is TGTGCCAGCAGCTTGAATGGGGGACCGATAAGCACAGATACGCAGTATTTT.

The chain carries TRBV10-2 and TRBJ2-7, with D hard to call. CDR3 length: 12 amino acids. Germline CDR1 reads WSHSY; CDR2 reads SAAADI. Trimming left V 4 bases short and J 6 bases short, with 10 bases between. As DNA, the CDR3 is TGCGCCAGCAGTGGTTCGGTTGTCGAGCAGTACTTC. It translates to CASSGSVVEQYF.

As to this clone: A much larger clone lies one base from this, so it may be a read error. J is TRBJ2-5 and V is TRBV5-1; 10 nucleotides match TRBD1. V shed 3 bases and J 4 bases; nucleotides not matched to a gene: 6. This CDR3 comprises 15 residues. The germline gives CDR1 SGHRS, CDR2 YFSETQ. The CDR3: CASSSWDRGRETQYF. CDR3 coding DNA: TGCGCCAGCAGCTCGTGGGACAGGGGTCGAGAGACCCAGTACTTC.

This clone was detected ten times or more. The V gene is TRBV14, the J gene TRBJ2-1; TRBD2 matches at 7 bases. The CDR3 has 12 residues. Germline V gives CDR1 SGHDN, CDR2 FVKESK. The V segment lost 4 bases and the J segment 15 bases; nucleotides outside the gene matches: 9. The CDR3 is CASSRGRLALFF. The DNA of the CDR3 is TGTGCCAGCAGCCGGGGGAGACTAGCACTGTTCTTC. The variable domain in full, completed from reference TRBV14 and TRBJ2-1, reads EAGVTQFPSHSVIEKGQTVTLRCDPISGHDNLYWYRRVMGKEIKFLLHFVKESKQDESGMPNNRFLAERTGGTYSTLKVQPAELEDSGVYFCASSRGRLALFFGPGTRLTVL.

To note about this clone: This may come from a read error, since a much larger clone is one base off. The chain uses TRBV24-1 and TRBJ2-6; maybe TRBD1 (6 bases). Germline CDR1 is KGHDR and CDR2 is SFDVKD. V shed 4 bases and J shed 0 bases, with 27 bases lying between them. The CDR3 consists of 22 residues. The CDR3 loop is CATSDKLQGRVVLFSGANVLTF. Here the CDR3 DNA reads TGTGCCACCAGTGACAAATTACAGGGCAGGGTCGTCCTGTTCTCTGGGGCCAACGTCCTGACTTTC.

On this clone itself: Germline is not matched at one junction end, which may reflect a read error. The chain recombines TRBV11-2 with TRBJ1-6; the D gene is possibly TRBD1 (5 bases). The V gene's germline CDR1 is SGHAT and CDR2 FQNNGV. The CDR3 spans 15 residues. The CDR3, as DNA: TGTGCCAGCAGCCTGGGGGACCAATCGAATTCACCGCTCCACTTT. The encoded protein is CASSLGDQSNSPLHF.

A few counts support this clone. The V gene is TRBV12-3 or TRBV12-4, the J gene TRBJ2-7; D may correspond to TRBD1 or TRBD2 (5 bases each). Trimming cost V 7 bases and J 9 bases, with 19 bases left between them. The CDR3 totals 13 residues. The CDR3 loop reads CASIGTWGEGQYF. CDR3 bases: TGTGCCAGCATAGGGACGTGGGGCGAAGGGCAGTACTTC.

This clone was counted at least ten times. This rearrangement joins TRBV5-6 to TRBJ2-1, with 12 nucleotides matching TRBD2. This CDR3 is 16 amino acids long. Germline V gene lookup returns CDR1 SGHDT and CDR2 YYEEEE. V shed 1 base, J shed 6 bases, and the junction held 5 bases outside the gene matches. This CDR3 reads CASSLPTSGRGNEQFF. In DNA form, the CDR3 reads TGTGCCAGCAGCTTGCCGACTAGCGGGAGAGGCAATGAGCAGTTCTTC.

This clone was found many times. V and J are TRBV4-1 and TRBJ2-1; weak D call: TRBD2 (6 bases). The V and J ends lost 0 bases and 5 bases respectively, with 11 bases between them. The germline CDR1 and CDR2 sequences are MGHRA and YSYEKL. The length of the CDR3 is 15 residues. CDR3 sequence: CASSQDRLANNEQFF. CDR3 nucleotide sequence: TGCGCCAGCAGCCAAGATCGTCTAGCGAACAATGAGCAGTTCTTC.

This clone was picked up a small number of times. This rearrangement joins TRBV6-2 or TRBV6-3 to TRBJ2-5, with a weak D call TRBD2 (7 bases). CDR3 length: 16 amino acids. With 5 bases removed from V and 5 bases from J, the gap between germline ends came to 21 bases. Germline loops: CDR1 MNHEY, CDR2 SVGEGT. The CDR3 sequence: CASSQGGEGPSETQYF. The CDR3 nucleotides are TGTGCCAGCAGTCAAGGGGGGGAGGGCCCCTCCGAGACCCAGTACTTC.

This clone was detected ten times or more. The rearrangement joins TRBV30 to TRBJ2-7; D not resolved. Deletions cut 3 bases from V and 4 bases from J, with 10 bases between. CDR3 size: 12 residues. CDR1 and CDR2 (germline): GTSNPN, SVGIG (reference sequence). In DNA, the CDR3 is TGTGCCTGGAGCAGGAGTGGATACGAGCAGTACTTC. Translation: CAWSRSGYEQYF.

This chain uses TRBV6-1 with TRBJ2-1; 7 bases line up with TRBD2. The CDR3 has 14 residues. Germline V gene sequence: CDR1 MNHNS, CDR2 SASEGT. J gave up 7 bases and V 8 bases, and 11 bases lay outside the gene matches. The CDR3 DNA sequence: TGTGCCAGCGTCAGACTAGCTGGAGGGAATGAGCAGTTCTTC. Its protein product is CASVRLAGGNEQFF.

This clone has at least ten counts. The gene calls are TRBV4-3 and TRBJ1-5, with 11 bases fitting TRBD1. The CDR3 loop spans 13 amino acids. Germline V gene sequence: CDR1 LGHNA, CDR2 YSLEER. V lost 1 base, J lost 12 bases, and 2 bases stayed unmatched. The CDR3 protein is CASSQGTGGLQHF. CDR3 bases: TGCGCCAGCAGCCAAGGGACAGGGGGCCTCCAGCATTTT.

This clone has a handful of counts. A read error may account for a junction end that differs from germline. The chain couples TRBV27 to TRBJ2-1; the D gene is possibly TRBD1 (5 bases). Per the germline V gene, CDR1 is MNHEY and CDR2 is SMNVEV (reference sequence). There are 12 residues in the CDR3. The chain's CDR3 is CASSLIGHEQSF. As DNA, the CDR3 is TGTGCCAGCAGTCTGATAGGACATGAGCAGTCCTTC.

This chain uses TRBV5-1 with TRBJ2-7, with TRBD1 identical over 11 bases. The CDR3 length is 15 residues. The J segment lost 6 bases and the V segment lost 4 bases, leaving 9 bases of the junction unmatched. The germline gives CDR1 SGHRS, CDR2 YFSETQ. For the CDR3, the DNA is TGCGCCAGCAGCACCCGGACAGGGGGCCACTGCGAGCAGTACTTC. Its translation is CASSTRTGGHCEQYF.